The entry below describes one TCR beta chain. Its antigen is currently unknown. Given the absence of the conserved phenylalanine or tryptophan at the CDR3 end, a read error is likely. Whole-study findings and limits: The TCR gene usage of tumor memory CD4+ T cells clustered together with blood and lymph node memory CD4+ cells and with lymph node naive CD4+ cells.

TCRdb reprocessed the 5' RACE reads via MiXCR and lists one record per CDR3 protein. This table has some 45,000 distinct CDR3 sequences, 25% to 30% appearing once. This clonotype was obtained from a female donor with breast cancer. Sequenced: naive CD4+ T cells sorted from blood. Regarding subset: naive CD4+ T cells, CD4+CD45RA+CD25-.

The DNA of the CDR3 is TGCAGTGCTAGGGTTGGTTCACCCCTCCACCTT. Translated: CSARVGSPLHL. The chain couples TRBV20-1 to TRBJ1-6; D uncertain. Germline CDR1 reads DFQATT; CDR2 reads SNEGSKA (reference sequence). V lost 3 bases to trimming and J lost 9 bases, with 6 bases between them. This CDR3 has 11 residues.